Listed here are 25 T cell receptor beta chains from one sample, sequenced in a study of cytomegalovirus exposure and HLA in healthy donors. The PCR ran on 60 Vbeta and 13 Jbeta primers. Sequencing was performed with immunoSEQ multiplex PCR; in TCRdb, only in-frame clones are kept and a portion is missing. The sample carries roughly 61,000 clones, around 90% recorded once. Source material: PBMCs. These receptors came from a man younger than 40 in good health and CMV-seropositive.

The V call is TRBV5-1, the J call TRBJ2-1; 8 bases fit TRBD2. CDR3 length: 15 amino acids. J was trimmed by 0 bases and V by 4 bases; bases with no gene match: 3. Germline-derived CDR1 and CDR2 are SGHRS and YFSETQ. For the CDR3, the DNA is TGCGCCAGCAGCGCCGGGACTAGCTCCTACAATGAGCAGTTCTTC. Its protein product is CASSAGTSSYNEQFF.

This clone was detected a few times. The gene calls are TRBV18 and TRBJ1-3; 7 bases agree with TRBD1. The CDR3 length is 16 residues. Germline trimming cut 6 bases from V and 7 bases from J; bases unmatched to any gene: 15. CDR1 is KGHSH, CDR2 LQKENI, per germline. The CDR3, as DNA: TGTGCCAGCTCCCCGGACAGGATTCGATCGGGGAACACCATATATTTT. Translating it yields CASSPDRIRSGNTIYF.

The chain recombines TRBV19 with TRBJ2-1, with TRBD1 matching over 7 bases. The CDR3 is made up of 15 amino acids. Germline CDR1 reads LNHDA; CDR2 reads SQIVND (reference sequence). V trimming: 5 bases; J trimming: 2 bases; junction bases outside the gene matches: 6. CDR3 loop: CASSLPTGTYNEQFF. CDR3 sequence (DNA): TGTGCCAGTAGTCTTCCGACAGGGACCTACAATGAGCAGTTCTTC.

This clone occurred once. This chain links TRBV2 with TRBJ2-3, with D unresolved. CDR3 length: 15 residues. From germline, CDR1 is SNHLY and CDR2 FYNNEI. V lost 1 base and J lost 4, with 12 bases in between. The CDR3 is CASSEVVQRSDTQYF. The CDR3 region has the DNA TGTGCCAGCAGTGAAGTGGTCCAGAGGTCAGATACGCAGTATTTT.

This clone was seen a single time. This chain joins TRBV21-1 and TRBJ2-7; the table calls TRBD2, which could not be checked here. TRBV21-1 constitutes a pseudogene. The CDR3 runs to 13 residues. The CDR3 DNA follows: TGTGCCAGCAGCAAAGGCGGGGCTTACGAGCAGTACTTC. Encoded protein: CASSKGGAYEQYF.

The CDR3 region has the DNA TGCGGGGGGGGCGGGACTGAAGCTTTCTTT. As protein: CGGGGTEAFF. The V call is TRBV29-1, the J call TRBJ1-1; tentatively, D is TRBD1 (6 bases). The CDR3 totals 10 residues. Germline V CDR1 and CDR2: SQVTM, ANQGSEA.

This rearrangement joins TRBV9 to TRBJ1-4; no clear D. Germline loops: CDR1 SGDLS, CDR2 YYNGEE. V lost 0 bases and J 4 bases, leaving 7 bases between the germline ends. CDR3 length equals 14 residues. The CDR3 DNA follows: TGTGCCAGCAGCGTAGAACTTGATAATGAAAAACTGTTTTTT. This sequence encodes CASSVELDNEKLFF.

This clone has only a few counts. The gene calls are TRBV10-1 and TRBJ1-6; D may be TRBD1 (6 bases). There are 16 residues in the CDR3. Between the trimmed V and J ends, which lost 7 bases and 7 bases, there was a span of 20 bases. Germline values: CDR1 WNHNN, CDR2 SYGVQD (reference sequence). The CDR3, as DNA: TGCGCCAGCAAGGGGAATAGAGGACAGAAAAATTCACCCCTCCACTTT. This encodes CASKGNRGQKNSPLHF.

The count of this clone is one. The rearrangement uses TRBV10-3 and TRBJ2-7, with D perhaps matching TRBD2 (5 bases). There are 13 residues in the CDR3. CDR1 and CDR2 from the germline V gene are ENHRY and SYGVKD. V lost 2 bases to trimming and J lost 7 bases, with 12 bases between them. CDR3 amino acids: CAISETAEGEQYF. CDR3 sequence (DNA): TGTGCCATCAGTGAGACGGCCGAGGGTGAGCAGTACTTC.

Here the CDR3 reads CASSWERQAYEQYF. DNA of the CDR3: TGTGCCAGCAGCTGGGAGCGGCAAGCCTACGAGCAGTACTTC. The rearrangement uses TRBV5-5 and TRBJ2-7; TRBD2 is a possible D gene (5 bases). From germline, CDR1 is SGHKS and CDR2 YYEKEE (reference sequence). Between the trimmed V and J ends, which lost 3 bases and 2 bases, there was a span of 12 bases. This CDR3 is 14 amino acids long. The complete variable domain, with remaining parts taken from reference TRBV5-5 and TRBJ2-7, reads DAGVTQSPTHLIKTRGQQVTLRCSPISGHKSVSWYQQVLGQGPQFIFQYYEKEERGRGNFPDRFSARQFPNYSSELNVNALLLGDSALYLCASSWERQAYEQYFGPGTRLTVT.

The rearrangement joins TRBV5-8 to TRBJ1-5; possibly TRBD1 for D (5 bases). Germline lookup yields CDR1 SGHTS and CDR2 YDEGEE. Trimming stripped 4 bases from V and 2 bases from J, with 10 bases between. The CDR3 runs 14 residues. The CDR3 DNA sequence: TGTGCCAGCAGCGGCGGGGGTGGCAATCAGCCCCAGCATTTT. This gives the protein CASSGGGGNQPQHF.

CDR3 residues: CASSLPGSYNSPLHF. The CDR3, as DNA: TGTGCCAGCAGCTTGCCCGGGTCCTATAATTCACCCCTCCACTTT. The chain joins TRBV5-4 to TRBJ1-6; no firm D call. From germline, CDR1 is SGHNT and CDR2 YYREEE (reference sequence). V lost 1 base and J 1 base, leaving 6 bases between the germline ends. The CDR3 is 15 amino acids.

This CDR3 is CASSVRETYEQYF. As DNA, the CDR3 is TGTGCCAGCAGCGTTCGGGAGACCTACGAGCAGTACTTC. The chain employs TRBV9 and TRBJ2-7; tentative D call: TRBD2 (6 bases). Germline CDR1 and CDR2: SGDLS and YYNGEE. This CDR3 contains 13 residues. V was pared by 2 bases and J by 2 bases, with 8 bases between. Filled out from reference TRBV9 and TRBJ2-7, the complete variable domain reads DSGVTQTPKHLITATGQRVTLRCSPRSGDLSVYWYQQSLDQGLQFLIQYYNGEERAKGNILERFSAQQFPDLHSELNLSSLELGDSALYFCASSVRETYEQYFGPGTRLTVT.

This chain links TRBV2 with TRBJ1-1; 8 bases line up with TRBD1. Germline V gene sequence: CDR1 SNHLY, CDR2 FYNNEI. This CDR3 has 13 amino acids. Trimming cost V 6 bases and J 10 bases; bases outside gene matches: 10. The CDR3 DNA sequence: TGTGCCAGCAGCCCCCCAGGACAGGGTCGAGCTTTCTTT. It yields the protein CASSPPGQGRAFF. The whole variable domain, remainder taken from reference TRBV2 and TRBJ1-1, is EPEVTQTPSHQVTQMGQEVILRCVPISNHLYFYWYRQILGQKVEFLVSFYNNEISEKSEIFDDQFSVERPDGSNFTLKIRSTKLEDSAMYFCASSPPGQGRAFFGQGTRLTVV.

The chain is built from TRBV7-3 and TRBJ2-2; D remains ambiguous. Germline CDR1 is SGHTA and CDR2 is FQGTGA. The CDR3 length is 14 residues. Trimming removed 0 bases at V and 6 bases at J, with 8 bases between. CDR3 DNA: TGTGCCAGCAGCTTAACGTCGGGTCCCGGGGAGCTGTTTTTT. This translates into CASSLTSGPGELFF.

The chain joins TRBV5-1 to TRBJ1-1; 9 nucleotides match TRBD1. The CDR3 contains 14 residues. Germline V gene data show CDR1 as SGHRS and CDR2 as YFSETQ. Trimming took 5 bases from V and 5 from J; bases not matched to a gene: 7. The CDR3 nucleotides read TGCGCCAGCAGTAGCAGGACAGGGGCAACTGAAGCTTTCTTT. Translating it yields CASSSRTGATEAFF.

The rearrangement joins TRBV5-1 to TRBJ2-7; weak D call: TRBD1 (6 bases). The CDR3 contains 14 residues. Trimming left V 0 bases short and J 2 bases short, with 9 bases between. Germline V gene data show CDR1 as SGHRS and CDR2 as YFSETQ. CDR3 sequence: CASSLGGQTYEQYF. The CDR3 DNA sequence: TGCGCCAGCAGCTTGGGGGGACAAACCTACGAGCAGTACTTC.

This chain uses TRBV5-1 with TRBJ2-5, with no clear D. Germline V CDR1 and CDR2: SGHRS, YFSETQ. V was cut by 3 bases and J by 5 bases, with 8 bases left in between. The CDR3 consists of 12 residues. The CDR3 DNA follows: TGCGCCAGCAGCTCGTCGCGGGAGACCCAGTACTTC. Translating gives CASSSSRETQYF. Complete variable domain (other parts from reference TRBV5-1 and TRBJ2-5): KAGVTQTPRYLIKTRGQQVTLSCSPISGHRSVSWYQQTPGQGLQFLFEYFSETQRNKGNFPGRFSGRQFSNSRSEMNVSTLELGDSALYLCASSSSRETQYFGPGTRLLVL.

The CDR3 DNA sequence: TGTGCCAGCTCACCCAGTGCGGGCAGGAATCAGCCCCAGCATTTT. This sequence encodes CASSPSAGRNQPQHF. The chain has TRBV18 and TRBJ1-5; D gene ambiguous. The CDR3 is made up of 15 amino acids. V shed 3 bases and J shed 4 bases, with 13 bases lying between them. Looked up from germline, CDR1 is KGHSH and CDR2 is LQKENI.

This chain joins TRBV10-3 and TRBJ2-7, with 9 bases aligning to TRBD1. The CDR3 consists of 15 residues. V trimming: 3 bases; J trimming: 1 base; junction bases outside the gene matches: 4. Germline loops: CDR1 ENHRY, CDR2 SYGVKD. CDR3 residues: CAISDRDRESYEQYF. The CDR3 nucleotides are TGTGCCATCAGTGACCGGGACAGGGAATCCTACGAGCAGTACTTC.

The rearrangement uses TRBV4-1 and TRBJ1-5; maybe TRBD1 (5 bases). Germline V CDR1 and CDR2: MGHRA, YSYEKL. Trimming took off 6 bases at V and 2 bases at J, with 11 bases between the two ends. This CDR3 region has 14 residues. CDR3 coding DNA: TGCGCCAGCAGTCAGGGTATTGGCAATCAGCCCCAGCATTTT. Its translation: CASSQGIGNQPQHF.

The chain combines TRBV9 with TRBJ2-1, with D unresolved. Germline V lookup: CDR1 SGDLS, CDR2 YYNGEE. The V end was cut by 2 bases, the J end by 5 bases, with 8 bases between. This CDR3 has 13 residues. The CDR3 sequence: CASSVSRDNEQFF. The CDR3 coding sequence is TGTGCCAGCAGCGTCTCGAGAGACAATGAGCAGTTCTTC.

The J gene is TRBJ1-1, the V gene TRBV20-1, with D perhaps matching TRBD1 (6 bases). The V end lost 5 bases, the J end lost 8 bases, and 12 bases lay between the germline ends. This CDR3 comprises 11 residues. CDR1 and CDR2 (germline): DFQATT, SNEGSKA (reference sequence). The CDR3 sequence is CSAGPGTEAFF. CDR3 in DNA: TGCAGTGCTGGCCCTGGGACAGAAGCTTTCTTT.

This clone showed up just a few times. The genes are TRBV11-2 and TRBJ1-1, with 7 nucleotides matching TRBD1. The germline V gene has CDR1 SGHAT and CDR2 FQNNGV. The J segment lost 3 bases and the V segment lost 5 bases, leaving 3 bases of the junction unmatched. This CDR3 has 13 residues. In DNA, the CDR3 is TGTGCCAGCAGCCAACAGGGGTACACTGAAGCTTTCTTT. It encodes CASSQQGYTEAFF.

This clone appeared a few times. This chain joins TRBV5-4 and TRBJ2-7; D possibly corresponds to TRBD1 (5 bases). Germline V gene data show CDR1 as SGHNT and CDR2 as YYREEE (reference sequence). Trimming took off 5 bases at V and 5 bases at J, with 17 bases between the two ends. The CDR3 is made up of 14 amino acids. The CDR3 spells CASSSVDTRNEQYF. The CDR3 coding sequence is TGTGCCAGCAGTTCGGTGGACACGAGGAACGAGCAGTACTTC.